This TCR beta chain was profiled in a study of blood T cell repertoires in COVID-19. Overall study: PBMCs, B-cell-depleted T cells, or T cells were the source of the cDNA or gDNA that made up the material.

The table came from immunoSEQ multiplex PCR; TCRdb's copy has only in-frame clones and leaves some out. The sample holds fewer than 130,000 clones, over 75% seen once. The germline V gene encodes CDR1 MRHNA and CDR2 SNTAGT. The V end lost 11 bases, the J end lost 8 bases, and 21 bases lay between the germline ends. The CDR3 is 13 amino acids. This clone was detected only a few times. The sequence was obtained from an elderly woman with active or convalescent COVID-19. The rearrangement links TRBV6-4 to TRBJ1-2, with D perhaps TRBD1 (5 bases). The specimen sequenced was peripheral blood. The DNA for the CDR3 is TGTGCCCCACGCCGGGACTCTAAGGGCGGCTACACCTTC. This translates into CAPRRDSKGGYTF.